This TCR beta chain was sequenced for a study of OX40 agonist ivuxolimab in advanced cancers. Study summary: Patients were treated with ivuxolimab, an agonistic anti-OX40 (CD134) antibody.

CDR1 and CDR2 (germline): LNHNV, YYDKDF (reference sequence). Unmatched junction bases numbered 8, after V lost 0 bases and J lost 7 bases. The CDR3 spans 17 residues. This clone has more than one count but fewer than ten. The protocol was immunoSEQ multiplex PCR, while the TCRdb copy is restricted to in-frame clones and leaves out a portion. The data show more than 75,000 clones, with approximately 85% seen just once and 5% to 6.5% held by the top ten. The origin of this receptor is an adult with an advanced solid tumor such as melanoma, head and neck, liver or kidney cancer. The specimen was CD4+ or CD8+ T cells sorted from blood, collected in a trial of the OX40 agonist ivuxolimab. The chain has TRBV15 and TRBJ2-1, with 11 bases aligning to TRBD2. The CDR3 DNA reads as TGTGCCACCAGCAGAGATCCATCGGCTAGCGGGAGGAATGAGCAGTTCTTC. This gives the protein CATSRDPSASGRNEQFF.